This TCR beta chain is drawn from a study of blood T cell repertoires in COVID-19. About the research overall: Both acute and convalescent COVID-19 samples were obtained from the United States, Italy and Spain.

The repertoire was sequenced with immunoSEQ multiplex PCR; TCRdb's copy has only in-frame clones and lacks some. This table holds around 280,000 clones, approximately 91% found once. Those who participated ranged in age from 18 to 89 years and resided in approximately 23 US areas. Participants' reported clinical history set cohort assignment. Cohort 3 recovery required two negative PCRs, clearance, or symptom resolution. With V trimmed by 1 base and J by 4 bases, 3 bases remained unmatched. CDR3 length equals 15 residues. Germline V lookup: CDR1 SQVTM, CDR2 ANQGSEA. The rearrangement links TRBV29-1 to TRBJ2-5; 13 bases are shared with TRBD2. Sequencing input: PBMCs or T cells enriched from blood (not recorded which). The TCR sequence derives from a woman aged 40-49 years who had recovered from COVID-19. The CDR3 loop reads CSVEGTSGRRETQYF. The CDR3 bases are TGCAGCGTTGAAGGGACTAGCGGGAGAAGAGAGACCCAGTACTTC. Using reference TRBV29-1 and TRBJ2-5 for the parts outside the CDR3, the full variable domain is SAVISQKPSRDICQRGTSLTIQCQVDSQVTMMFWYRQQPGQSLTLIATANQGSEATYESGFVIDKFPISRPNLTFSTLTVSNMSPEDSSIYLCSVEGTSGRRETQYFGPGTRLLVL.